The present T cell receptor beta chain was sequenced within a study of control samples from healthy donors and cancer patients. This clone was observed a single time. The repertoire was sequenced with immunoSEQ multiplex PCR; TCRdb's copy has only in-frame clones and lacks some. The sample consists of approximately 82,000 clones, over 90% of them appearing once. CDR3 length: 15 amino acids. Germline V gene sequence: CDR1 SGHVS, CDR2 FQNEAQ. V lost 5 bases, J lost 6 bases, and 5 bases stayed unmatched. The rearrangement links TRBV7-8 to TRBJ1-6; the match to TRBD1 covers 9 bases. This TCR derives from a woman between 18 and 29 years old in good health. The sequencing sample was made of blood. The CDR3: CASSTDRGFNSPLHF. DNA for the CDR3: TGTGCCAGCAGCACGGACAGGGGATTTAATTCACCCCTCCACTTT.